This T cell receptor (beta chain) was identified during a study of shared clonotypes between healthy human individuals (dated by TCRdb to 2018 to 2020). Looking at the study overall: The cohort included a few men and a couple of women between 18 and 49 years of age. To increase sequencing depth and limit assay-specific biases, TCR repertoire library preparation and sequencing were carried out by different laboratories using diverse techniques. For each donor, CD4 naive and CD4 memory were each run on three plates, CD8 naive on two plates, and CD8 memory on one plate. Each donor's leukapheresis produced roughly between roughly 0.85 and 10 billion PBMCs. The study deeply sequenced blood TCR repertoires of about 5 healthy adults to estimate repertoire size and the extent of clonotype sharing between individuals.

The CDR3 starts with the cysteine, ends with the phenylalanine, and has 15 residues. Of all the DNA, just the CDR3 is kept, 45 bases in frame from base 1. CDR1 KGHSH and CDR2 LQKENI are derived from the germline V gene. Relative to germline, V is missing 2 bases and J is missing 7 bases, with 7 bases of the junction outside any gene match. Results the study describes overall, beyond this receptor: Naive subsets generally had larger estimated clonotype richness than memory subsets did. Pairwise subsampling indicated that sequencing depth was expected to affect the degree of clonotype sharing among donors. Sampling was restricted to blood, and TCR repertoires in tissue are likely to differ from TCR repertoires in blood. Because the study included only a small number of donors, the genetic and exposure-history diversity represented was limited. Across a handful of donors, about 5.2% of naive CD4, around 3.5% of naive CD8, under 2.5% of memory CD4, and 0.4% to 0.45% of memory CD8 clonotypes were shared. Incomplete sequencing was indicated by rarefaction of sorted-subset datasets, despite the large sequencing depth. Compared with non-shared clonotypes, clonotypes shared by all four sorted-subset donors had higher generation probabilities.

Healthy HIV-negative adults with no recently reported acute infections or vaccinations were included as donors. Every donor was a Caucasian adult residing in Nashville, Tennessee, USA. CD4+ T cells were enriched by magnetic negative selection, after which naive cells were positively selected on CD45RA and the negative fraction was taken as the memory subset. Blood was collected by leukapheresis, and PBMCs were isolated by Ficoll-Histopaque density gradient centrifugation and then cryopreserved in liquid nitrogen vapor phase. Analytical flow cytometry was used to check the purity and quantity of every magnetically sorted T cell population. Each sorted fraction had its genomic DNA isolated and then quantified by UV absorbance on a Nanodrop 2000c. In regard to this clone: There is no known antigen for this receptor. Per-nucleotide qualities are absent, and no much larger clonotype sits a single base away.

TCR CDR3 regions were amplified from genomic DNA by multiplex PCR using the deep immunoSEQ assay. Extracted genomic DNA from each cell subset was spread evenly across all wells of several immunoSEQ 96-well plates, with each plate serving as a replicate. For sorted subsets, around 200 ng genomic DNA, equal to 30,000 or so T cell genomes, was loaded into each replicate PCR. The purified libraries were quantified using a Qubit 3.0 fluorometer, sized with a Bioanalyzer 2100, and then quantified again using the KAPA Library Quantification kit. Every immunoSEQ 96-well plate was sequenced on a separate single-read 150-cycle Illumina NextSeq 550 flow cell. As for the authors' bioinformatics: Because the immunoSEQ output included only junctional sequences and no quality scores, the filtering could not be the same as the filtering used for full-length reads. To assign V/J genes and CDR3, sequences were annotated using PyIR, a Python wrapper for IgBLAST v1.9, with IMGT germline references. Reads were filtered out if the reads had weak V/J assignments (E-value above 1e-6), no CDR3, stop codons, out-of-frame junctions, or ambiguous translated residues. V3J clonotypes were defined by identical inferred V gene, J gene, and CDR3 amino acid sequence. Percentage overlap between repertoires was computed as shared unique clonotypes divided by the size of the smaller repertoire. Three approaches were used to assess repertoire richness: RTK rarefaction, the Chao1 estimator, and Recon v2.1 estimates of unobserved clonotypes. For all TCRbeta clonotypes obtained by the gDNA method from a few donors, generation probabilities were computed with OLGA. As stored in TCRdb, this immuneACCESS dataset retains in-frame rearrangements with V and J assigned. A fraction of the clones does not appear; measured against another copy, unresolved V genes explain less than half of the discrepancy, and the remainder lacks a known reason. The DNA was the basis for D and trimming; V, J and clone size are from that table. Here the sample has over a million clones; around 74% occur a single time. The top ten clones comprise approximately 1.5% of the sample.

Sequencing was carried out using memory CD4+ T cells sorted from blood. This specimen's cell subset or site label, interpreted: CD45RA-negative fraction. This clonotype originated in a man aged 18-30 years in good health. The chain was built from TRBV18 and TRBJ2-1; 8 bases in the middle match TRBD2. The bases are TGTGCCAGCTCACCATGGCGGGAGGATCGAAATGAGCAGTTCTTC. Its protein is CASSPWREDRNEQFF.